The 10 T cell receptor beta chains below all came from one sample that was sequenced in a study of shared clonotypes between healthy human individuals. TCRdb's table, derived via immunoSEQ multiplex PCR, lists solely in-frame clones and lacks some. The sample lists millions of clones, more than 80% occurring once. Sequencing was carried out using naive CD4+ T cells from PBMCs. The subset denotes: CD45RA+ positively selected. These receptors were obtained from a man aged 18 to 30 in good health. Some clones in this sample may be carry-over from other donors' samples.

The rearrangement joins TRBV23-1 to TRBJ2-5, with D unclear. TRBV23-1 is annotated as an ORF whose role is uncertain. There are 17 residues in the CDR3. The germline V and J ends were trimmed by 7 bases and 2 bases, with 23 bases remaining between them. Here the CDR3 reads CASTPLTKTTDQETQYF. DNA of the CDR3: TGCGCCAGCACTCCGCTAACTAAAACGACGGATCAAGAGACCCAGTACTTC.

The V and J genes are TRBV7-9 and TRBJ2-1; no reliable D call. Germline V CDR1 and CDR2: SEHNR, FQNEAQ (reference sequence). CDR3 size: 17 residues. V dropped 5 bases and J dropped 4 bases, with 21 bases sitting between them. CDR3 residues: CASSRRAGRVLYNEQFF. The DNA for the CDR3 is TGTGCCAGCAGCCGAAGGGCTGGCCGGGTCCTTTACAATGAGCAGTTCTTC.

The chain carries TRBV19 and TRBJ2-7; no clear D gene. Germline CDR1 is LNHDA and CDR2 is SQIVND (reference sequence). V was shortened by 3 bases and J by 3 bases, with 6 bases between the two germline ends. The CDR3 runs to 12 residues. This chain's CDR3 is CASSIGVYEQYF. In DNA, the CDR3 is TGTGCCAGTAGTATTGGGGTCTACGAGCAGTACTTC.

CDR3 protein: CASRSDRSYEQYF. The CDR3 region has the DNA TGTGCCAGCAGGAGTGACCGATCCTACGAGCAGTACTTC. V usage is TRBV6-1 and J usage is TRBJ2-7; D ambiguous. CDR1 MNHNS and CDR2 SASEGT come from the germline V gene. CDR3 length: 13 amino acids. Deletions cut 6 bases from V and 1 base from J, with 10 bases between.

This clone was seen just once. V is TRBV5-1 and J is TRBJ2-2; no clear D gene. The CDR3 is made up of 16 amino acids. The ends were cut back, 1 base at V and 2 bases at J, with 12 bases in the middle. CDR1 is SGHRS and CDR2 is YFSETQ in the germline V gene. CDR3 region: CASSLMVGGNTGELFF. The CDR3 DNA follows: TGCGCCAGCAGCTTGATGGTGGGTGGTAACACCGGGGAGCTGTTTTTT.

The genes are TRBV19 and TRBJ1-3; the D is unclear. The V end was cut by 3 bases, the J end by 0 bases, with 9 bases between. The CDR3 runs to 15 residues. The V gene's germline CDR1 is LNHDA and CDR2 SQIVND (reference sequence). CDR3 nucleotide sequence: TGTGCCAGTAGTATCAGGCGAAGCTCTGGAAACACCATATATTTT. Translation: CASSIRRSSGNTIYF.

This chain uses TRBV7-8 with TRBJ2-1; 11 nucleotides align to TRBD2. V gave up 3 bases and J gave up 7 bases; unmatched junction bases: 5. Germline CDR1 reads SGHVS; CDR2 reads FQNEAQ. The CDR3 covers 15 residues. The CDR3 DNA reads as TGTGCCAGCAGCTTTAGCGGGAGGGCAACTAATGAGCAGTTCTTC. Translating it yields CASSFSGRATNEQFF.

The chain combines TRBV15 with TRBJ2-1, with 15 bases fitting TRBD2. Germline V lookup: CDR1 LNHNV, CDR2 YYDKDF (reference sequence). The CDR3 spans 17 residues. J was trimmed by 4 bases and V by 3 bases; bases with no gene match: 4. The CDR3 coding sequence is TGTGCCACCAGCAGTGGACTAGCGGGAGGGCGTTACAATGAGCAGTTCTTC. Translation gives CATSSGLAGGRYNEQFF.

The chain uses TRBV7-9 and TRBJ2-7, with 8 nucleotides matching TRBD2. CDR3 length: 15 amino acids. Per the germline V gene, CDR1 is SEHNR and CDR2 is FQNEAQ (reference sequence). V trimming: 5 bases; J trimming: 6 bases; junction bases outside the gene matches: 12. The CDR3 protein is CASSAPSGGFTEQYF. As DNA, the CDR3 is TGTGCCAGCAGCGCCCCTTCGGGAGGGTTCACCGAGCAGTACTTC.

The J gene is TRBJ2-7, the V gene TRBV5-1; 7 bases line up with TRBD2. Per the germline V gene, CDR1 is SGHRS and CDR2 is YFSETQ. The CDR3 runs to 19 residues. V lost 3 bases to trimming and J lost 0 bases; unmatched junction nucleotides: 18. CDR3 in DNA: TGCGCCAGCAGCTCCGGGGGGTTTCGTGGCGGGAAAACCTCCTACGAGCAGTACTTC. The encoded protein is CASSSGGFRGGKTSYEQYF.